This T cell receptor (beta chain) was identified in a study of shared clonotypes between healthy human individuals. Overall study findings and caveats: Rarefaction gave evidence that sorted-subset sequencing remained incomplete despite large depth.

With regard to this clone: Its antigen is not known.

CD45RO-negative, CCR7-selected cells formed the naive CD8 fraction, which excluded terminally differentiated effector memory CD45RA+ cells. Method: immunoSEQ multiplex PCR; TCRdb's copy keeps in-frame clones and lacks some. The top ten hold 1% to 1.3% of the sample, which has roughly 2 million clones, just under 95% seen once. The CDR3 consists of 14 residues. Germline V gene data show CDR1 as SNHLY and CDR2 as FYNNEI. Deletions cut 7 bases from V and 4 bases from J, with 15 bases between. The source material was naive CD8+ T cells sorted from blood. V and J are TRBV2 and TRBJ2-3; a possible D gene is TRBD1 (6 bases). This clonotype originated in a man aged 18 to 29 in good health. The CDR3 DNA reads TGTGCCAGCAATCAAGTACAGGGTCCAGATACGCAGTATTTT. Translated: CASNQVQGPDTQYF. Filled out from reference TRBV2 and TRBJ2-3, the complete variable domain reads EPEVTQTPSHQVTQMGQEVILRCVPISNHLYFYWYRQILGQKVEFLVSFYNNEISEKSEIFDDQFSVERPDGSNFTLKIRSTKLEDSAMYFCASNQVQGPDTQYFGPGTRLTVL.